A selection of T cell receptor beta chains follows, all from one sample in a study of blood T cell repertoires in COVID-19. Measured with immunoSEQ multiplex PCR; TCRdb has only the in-frame clones, and not every one. The profile shows some 310,000 clones, roughly 90% of them singletons. Sequenced sample: PBMCs or T cells enriched from blood (not recorded which). These TCRs come from a woman aged 25 to 39 who had recovered from COVID-19. Each CDR3 is given with its conserved first and last residue. The D gene is left open where the match is weak. A clone size is listed for some rows: how often the clone was seen (once, few, many), or a class if it is expanded.

V	size	J	D	CDR3	DNA
TRBV25-1	.	TRBJ2-4	TRBD1	CASSEYDRGAKNIQYF	TGTGCCAGCAGTGAATACGACAGGGGGGCCAAAAACATTCAGTACTTC
TRBV3-1/TRBV3-2	few	TRBJ1-5	.	CASSQVQTLPPQHF	TGTGCCAGCAGCCAAGTACAGACCTTACCGCCCCAGCATTTT
TRBV28	.	TRBJ1-5	TRBD1	CASTTGGAGNQPQHF	TGTGCCAGCACTACAGGGGGCGCGGGAAATCAGCCCCAGCATTTT
TRBV15	.	TRBJ1-2	.	CATSRDMTDPYGYTF	TGTGCCACCAGCAGAGATATGACAGACCCATATGGCTACACCTTC
TRBV5-1	.	TRBJ1-1	TRBD1	CASSLARQGLAEAFF	TGCGCCAGCAGCTTGGCGAGACAGGGATTGGCTGAAGCTTTCTTT
TRBV6-5	once	TRBJ2-2	.	CASTPQGLRAGELFF	TGTGCCAGCACCCCGCAGGGCCTCCGGGCCGGGGAGCTGTTTTTT
TRBV5-1	.	TRBJ1-1	.	CASSYGFTEAFF	TGCGCCAGCAGCTACGGTTTTACTGAAGCTTTCTTT
TRBV14	.	TRBJ1-2	.	CATQGRALGRGYTF	TGTGCCACCCAGGGGAGGGCTCTAGGTCGTGGCTACACCTTC
TRBV28	.	TRBJ1-4	.	CASSSPRTANEKLFF	TGTGCCAGCAGTTCCCCGCGGACAGCTAATGAAAAACTGTTTTTT
TRBV5-1	.	TRBJ2-1	TRBD1	CASSLAGTANEQFF	TGCGCCAGCAGCTTGGCGGGGACAGCCAATGAGCAGTTCTTC
TRBV6-4	.	TRBJ2-2	TRBD1	CASRWTGNTGELFF	TGTGCCAGCCGTTGGACAGGGAACACCGGGGAGCTGTTTTTT
TRBV5-1	.	TRBJ2-5	.	CASSLVAQKQETQYF	TGCGCCAGCAGCTTGGTAGCCCAAAAACAAGAGACCCAGTACTTC
TRBV30	.	TRBJ2-1	TRBD2	CAWSGGGESYNEQFF	TGTGCCTGGAGTGGGGGGGGAGAATCCTACAATGAGCAGTTCTTC
TRBV25-1	.	TRBJ1-2	.	CASSAGVFYGYTF	TGTGCCAGCAGTGCCGGGGTTTTCTATGGCTACACCTTC
TRBV7-9	.	TRBJ1-4	TRBD1	CASSAGTASNEKLFF	TGTGCCAGCAGCGCAGGGACAGCGTCTAATGAAAAACTGTTTTTT
TRBV11-2	.	TRBJ2-7	.	CASSLVSGAMYEQYF	TGTGCCAGCAGCTTAGTGTCAGGGGCTATGTACGAGCAGTACTTC
TRBV6-5	once	TRBJ1-1	TRBD1	CASSYGTANTEAFF	TGTGCCAGCAGTTACGGGACAGCGAACACTGAAGCTTTCTTT
TRBV10-2	.	TRBJ2-7	TRBD1	CASSEPGTGNEQYF	TGCGCCAGCAGTGAGCCCGGGACAGGGAACGAGCAGTACTTC
TRBV5-8	.	TRBJ2-1	TRBD1	CASSYHRGTYNEQFF	TGTGCCAGCAGCTATCACAGGGGGACCTACAATGAGCAGTTCTTC
TRBV2	.	TRBJ1-1	.	CASRHVNTEAFF	TGTGCCAGCAGACACGTGAACACTGAAGCTTTCTTT
TRBV19	.	TRBJ2-2	TRBD2	CASETGTSGTTGELFF	TGTGCCAGTGAAACGGGGACTAGCGGTACCACCGGGGAGCTGTTTTTT
TRBV7-9	once	TRBJ1-5	.	CAGLGSARTNQPQHF	TGTGCCGGCTTGGGGAGCGCTAGAACCAATCAGCCCCAGCATTTT
TRBV6-5	.	TRBJ2-3	TRBD2	CASRRGLAGTDTQYF	TGTGCCAGCAGACGAGGACTAGCGGGCACAGATACGCAGTATTTT
TRBV5-1	.	TRBJ1-2	TRBD1	CASSLYATGNDGYTF	TGCGCCAGCAGCTTGTATGCGACAGGGAACGATGGCTACACCTTC
TRBV27	many	TRBJ1-1	TRBD1	CASSFQGAPGGAFF	TGTGCCAGCAGTTTCCAGGGGGCCCCAGGTGGAGCTTTCTTT
TRBV18	.	TRBJ1-1	.	CASSGQPNTEAFF	TGTGCCAGCTCAGGACAGCCGAACACTGAAGCTTTCTTT
TRBV9	.	TRBJ1-2	TRBD1	CASSPRMRDREGYTF	TGTGCCAGCAGCCCCCGAATGAGGGACAGGGAGGGCTACACCTTC
TRBV6-2/TRBV6-3	few	TRBJ2-1	TRBD1	CASSSGTGGHEQFF	TGTGCCAGCAGTTCCGGGACAGGGGGCCATGAGCAGTTCTTC
TRBV24-1	.	TRBJ2-1	TRBD2	CATSDVGTSIHEQFF	TGTGCCACCAGTGACGTCGGGACTAGCATTCATGAGCAGTTCTTC
TRBV25-1	.	TRBJ2-3	TRBD2	CASSELKPGTSGTDTQYF	TGTGCCAGCAGTGAATTAAAACCCGGGACTAGCGGCACAGATACGCAGTATTTT
TRBV11-2	once	TRBJ1-5	TRBD1	CASSFSGGPGQPQHF	TGTGCCAGCAGTTTCTCAGGGGGCCCAGGGCAGCCCCAGCATTTT
TRBV9	.	TRBJ1-4	TRBD1	CASSVSGQGVEKLFF	TGTGCCAGCAGCGTTTCGGGACAGGGGGTTGAAAAACTGTTTTTT
TRBV7-6	.	TRBJ1-3	.	CASSLGRVSGNTIYF	TGTGCCAGCAGCTTAGGCAGGGTCTCTGGAAACACCATATATTTT